Following are 18 T cell receptor beta chains from one sample sequenced in a study of CD8+ T cells in alopecia areata. Treatment given: oral pan-JAK inhibitor, 5-10 mg twice daily. Following extraction, RNA underwent reverse transcription to cDNA, which served as the sequencing template. Sequencing used immunoSEQ multiplex PCR; TCRdb keeps in-frame clones, though not all of them. The sample gives a few hundred thousand clones, approximately 38% of which show up once; roughly 0.45% is in the top ten. This sample comprised CD4+ T cells sorted from blood, obtained around week 30, from a patient treated with tofacitinib. The receptors derive from a human donor with alopecia areata.

The genes are TRBV9 and TRBJ2-7; 7 positions match TRBD1. Germline V gene data show CDR1 as SGDLS and CDR2 as YYNGEE. Losses at the gene ends were 3 bases for V and 5 bases for J; bases not matched to a gene: 11. The CDR3 is made up of 15 amino acids. CDR3 DNA sequence: TGTGCCAGCAGCGCTTCGGGACAGTCCTATCACGAGCAGTACTTC. The encoded protein is CASSASGQSYHEQYF.

This sequence joins TRBV9 and TRBJ1-2; D is perhaps TRBD1 (6 bases). Looked up from germline, CDR1 is SGDLS and CDR2 is YYNGEE. The CDR3 covers 15 residues. Deletions cut 0 bases from V and 2 bases from J, with 11 bases between. CDR3 in DNA: TGTGCCAGCAGCGTAGATCAGGGGACGAACTATGGCTACACCTTC. Its translation: CASSVDQGTNYGYTF.

This chain uses TRBV5-6 with TRBJ1-5; D gene unclear. Germline V gene lookup returns CDR1 SGHDT and CDR2 YYEEEE. Trimming left V 1 base short and J 0 bases short, with 8 bases between. This CDR3 region has 15 residues. For the CDR3, the DNA is TGTGCCAGCAGCTTGACAAGATATAGCAATCAGCCCCAGCATTTT. Encoded protein: CASSLTRYSNQPQHF. The full variable domain, its missing parts supplied by reference TRBV5-6 and TRBJ1-5, is DAGVTQSPTHLIKTRGQQVTLRCSPKSGHDTVSWYQQALGQGPQFIFQYYEEEERQRGNFPDRFSGHQFPNYSSELNVNALLLGDSALYLCASSLTRYSNQPQHFGDGTRLSIL.

The V call is TRBV5-1, the J call TRBJ1-1; TRBD1 is a possible D gene (6 bases). There are 13 residues in the CDR3. Germline CDR1 SGHRS, CDR2 YFSETQ. V was shortened by 5 bases and J by 6 bases, with 14 bases between the two germline ends. The CDR3 DNA reads as TGCGCCAGCAGACTTGCGGGGGCCGCTGAAGCTTTCTTT. Its protein product is CASRLAGAAEAFF.

This chain joins TRBV5-1 and TRBJ1-1; 9 positions match TRBD1. The junction had 5 bases not matched to a gene; V was cut back by 4 bases and J by 4 bases. The CDR3 runs to 14 residues. The germline V gene has CDR1 SGHRS and CDR2 YFSETQ. CDR3 in amino acids: CASSRDRDSTEAFF. DNA of the CDR3: TGCGCCAGCAGCCGGGACAGGGATTCCACTGAAGCTTTCTTT. Based on the CDR3 plus reference TRBV5-1 and TRBJ1-1, the full variable domain is KAGVTQTPRYLIKTRGQQVTLSCSPISGHRSVSWYQQTPGQGLQFLFEYFSETQRNKGNFPGRFSGRQFSNSRSEMNVSTLELGDSALYLCASSRDRDSTEAFFGQGTRLTVV.

In its sample, this clone was seen a few times. The chain joins TRBV19 to TRBJ1-1; D is unclear. The CDR3 runs 14 residues. V was trimmed by 3 bases and J by 1 base, leaving 9 bases between them. Germline values: CDR1 LNHDA, CDR2 SQIVND (reference sequence). This chain's CDR3 is CASSIDGRNTEAFF. In DNA form, the CDR3 reads TGTGCCAGTAGTATCGACGGTCGGAACACTGAAGCTTTCTTT.

The rearrangement uses TRBV5-6 and TRBJ1-2; 9 nucleotides match TRBD1. This CDR3 region has 16 residues. Germline V lookup: CDR1 SGHDT, CDR2 YYEEEE. The junction had 14 bases not matched to a gene; V was cut back by 4 bases and J by 7 bases. CDR3 loop: CASSTPHGQGTIGYTF. The CDR3 nucleotides read TGTGCCAGCAGCACCCCCCACGGACAGGGGACGATTGGCTACACCTTC.

The rearrangement joins TRBV6-5 to TRBJ1-6; D remains ambiguous. Per the germline V gene, CDR1 is MNHEY and CDR2 is SVGAGI. The CDR3 is 15 amino acids. Trimming cost V 3 bases and J 0 bases, with 6 bases left between them. CDR3 sequence reads: CASSYGSSYNSPLHF. CDR3 in DNA: TGTGCCAGCAGTTATGGCAGCTCCTATAATTCACCCCTCCACTTT.

This clone occurred a few times. The genes are TRBV4-2 and TRBJ1-1, with unresolved D. The CDR3 covers 15 residues. Trimming took off 0 bases at V and 1 base at J, with 9 bases between the two ends. The germline gives CDR1 LGHNA, CDR2 YNFKEQ. This CDR3 reads CASSQDARGNTEAFF. The CDR3 DNA follows: TGTGCCAGCAGCCAAGATGCTCGGGGGAACACTGAAGCTTTCTTT.

V gene TRBV6-5 combines with J gene TRBJ2-7; D uncertain. Per the germline V gene, CDR1 is MNHEY and CDR2 is SVGAGI. V was trimmed by 4 bases and J by 0 bases, leaving 10 bases between them. The CDR3 is 14 residues long. This CDR3 reads CASSSSIPSYEQYF. As DNA, the CDR3 is TGTGCCAGCAGTTCCTCAATCCCCTCCTACGAGCAGTACTTC.

The sample holds a few counts of this clone. The chain has TRBV23-1 and TRBJ2-1, with 7 bases identical to TRBD1. TRBV23-1 is an ORF, and what it does is uncertain. This CDR3 region has 16 residues. The J segment lost 7 bases and the V segment lost 0 bases, leaving 9 bases of the junction unmatched. Written as DNA, the CDR3 is TGCGCCAGCAGTCAATCGGAGGTACAGGGGAAGAATGAGCAGTTCTTC. As protein: CASSQSEVQGKNEQFF.

This chain connects TRBV5-1 to TRBJ2-3; TRBD2 matches 8 bases. The V gene end was trimmed by 4 bases and the J gene end by 0 bases; junction bases not matched to a gene: 4. This CDR3 spans 15 amino acids. Germline CDR1 reads SGHRS; CDR2 reads YFSETQ. CDR3 in amino acids: CASSLSGASTDTQYF. Written as DNA, the CDR3 is TGCGCCAGCAGCCTTAGCGGGGCTAGCACAGATACGCAGTATTTT.

This clone was counted only a few times. This chain connects TRBV6-1 to TRBJ2-5; 8 bases line up with TRBD1. With V trimmed by 6 bases and J by 1 base, 1 base remained unmatched. This CDR3 region has 13 residues. The germline V gene has CDR1 MNHNS and CDR2 SASEGT. The CDR3 DNA reads TGTGCCAGCAGGACAGGGGCCCAAGAGACCCAGTACTTC. Translated: CASRTGAQETQYF.

This chain joins TRBV28 and TRBJ2-7; the D gene is possibly TRBD2 (6 bases). Looked up from germline, CDR1 is MDHEN and CDR2 is SYDVKM. This CDR3 has 16 residues. Deletions cut 3 bases from V and 1 base from J, with 16 bases between. The CDR3 is CASSFRRGKGSYEQYF. The CDR3 DNA sequence: TGTGCCAGCAGTTTTCGGCGGGGAAAGGGGTCCTACGAGCAGTACTTC.

There are a few counts of this clone. V usage is TRBV9 and J usage is TRBJ1-6; possibly TRBD1 for D (6 bases). This CDR3 is 17 amino acids long. V dropped 2 bases and J dropped 7 bases, with 19 bases sitting between them. The germline V gene encodes CDR1 SGDLS and CDR2 YYNGEE. The CDR3 DNA reads as TGTGCCAGCAGCGTCCGGGACACTGAAGGGTCCAATTCACCCCTCCACTTT. Translated: CASSVRDTEGSNSPLHF.

This sequence joins TRBV29-1 and TRBJ2-1; 7 nucleotides line up with TRBD1. Germline V lookup: CDR1 SQVTM, CDR2 ANQGSEA. The CDR3 spans 15 residues. The junction had 17 bases not matched to a gene; V was cut back by 3 bases and J by 12 bases. DNA of the CDR3: TGCAGCGTTGAGGTGATTGGCGACAGGGTGATTGGGCAGTTCTTC. Protein: CSVEVIGDRVIGQFF.

In this sample, this clone turned up a few times. The rearrangement joins TRBV29-1 to TRBJ1-1, with D possibly being TRBD1 (5 bases). Trimming shortened V by 2 bases and J by 3 bases, and 7 bases separated the two germline ends. The CDR3 sequence is 12 residues long. Germline loops: CDR1 SQVTM, CDR2 ANQGSEA. The CDR3 protein is CSVEWGYTEAFF. The DNA of the CDR3 is TGCAGCGTTGAATGGGGCTACACTGAAGCTTTCTTT.

There are a few counts of this clone. This chain uses TRBV11-2 with TRBJ2-2; 7 bases map to TRBD1. This CDR3 region has 15 residues. Per the germline V gene, CDR1 is SGHAT and CDR2 is FQNNGV. J lost 6 bases, V lost 1 base, and 5 bases had no gene match. CDR3: CASSLVKGAAGELFF. The CDR3 DNA reads as TGTGCCAGCAGCTTAGTAAAGGGGGCGGCCGGGGAGCTGTTTTTT.